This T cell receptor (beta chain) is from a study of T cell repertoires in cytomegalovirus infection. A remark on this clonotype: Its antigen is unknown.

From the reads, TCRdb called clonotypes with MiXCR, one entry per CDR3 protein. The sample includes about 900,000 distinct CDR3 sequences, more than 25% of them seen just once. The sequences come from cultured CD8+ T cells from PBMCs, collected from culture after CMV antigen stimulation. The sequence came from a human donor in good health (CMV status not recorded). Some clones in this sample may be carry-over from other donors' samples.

CDR3 sequence: CASSTMGSGNTIYF. CDR3 DNA: TGTGCCAGCAGCACCATGGGCTCTGGAAACACCATATATTTT. The chain is built from TRBV7-2 and TRBJ1-3, with D unresolved. This CDR3 is built from 14 residues. Trimming took 5 bases from V and 0 from J, leaving 8 bases between them. Germline values: CDR1 SGHTA, CDR2 FQGNSA.